These T cell receptor beta chains were read from a single sample in a study of blood T cells in healthy people across ages. One entry per CDR3 protein results from TCRdb running MiXCR on the 5' RACE reads. The data contain about 2 million distinct CDR3 sequences, roughly 50% of them singletons. Sequenced input: blood. All receptors come from a woman aged 40 to 55 in good health. Each CDR3 is given with its conserved first and last residue. The D gene is left open where the match is weak. Size is omitted from some rows. Given values are once, few, many or a class for expanded clones.

j_gene | abundance | v_gene | d_gene | CDR3nt | CDR3aa
TRBJ1-5 | . | TRBV20-1 | . | TGCAGTGCTAGAGAAGCGGCATCCCGCGGCAATCAGCCCCAGCATTTT | CSAREAASRGNQPQHF
TRBJ2-2 | few | TRBV7-2 | . | TGTGCCAGCAGCCAGTACGGCGGGGAGCTGTTTTTT | CASSQYGGELFF
TRBJ2-4 | few | TRBV7-9 | . | TGTGCCAGCAGTCCCGGGCAGTTTATAGACATTCAGTACTTC | CASSPGQFIDIQYF
TRBJ1-2 | . | TRBV7-2 | . | TGTGCCAGCAGCTTAGCCTCCCTTGGACAGCATGGCTACACCTTC | CASSLASLGQHGYTF
TRBJ2-5 | . | TRBV6-6 | . | TGTGCCAGCAGTTACCCAGGGGAGGCGAGGGAGACCCAGTACTTC | CASSYPGEARETQYF
TRBJ2-7 | once | TRBV6-5 | . | TGTGCCAGCACCCCGAGGGCAGGGAGAATACACGAGCAGTACTTC | CASTPRAGRIHEQYF
TRBJ2-5 | once | TRBV7-2 | TRBD1 | TGTGCCAGCAGCTTATCCCCGGGACAGGGCCAAGGGACCCAGTACTTC | CASSLSPGQGQGTQYF
TRBJ1-4 | once | TRBV11-2 | TRBD1 | TGTGCCAGCAGCTTAGTACGGACAGGTGGTAATGAAAAACTGTTTTTT | CASSLVRTGGNEKLFF
TRBJ2-7 | few | TRBV28 | . | TGTGCCAGCAGCGACTCCTCCGCGGTCTCCTACGAGCAGTACTTC | CASSDSSAVSYEQYF
TRBJ1-1 | . | TRBV7-2 | . | TGTGCCAGCAGCACCCGACAAGACACTGAAGCTTTCTTT | CASSTRQDTEAFF
TRBJ1-6 | . | TRBV14 | . | TGTGCCAGCAGCCCTCTGTTTTGGTCACCCCTCCACTTT | CASSPLFWSPLHF
TRBJ2-6 | . | TRBV9 | . | TGTGCCAGCAGCGTAGTAAGTAACCCTGGGGCCAACGTCCTGACTTTC | CASSVVSNPGANVLTF
TRBJ2-2 | . | TRBV4-2 | . | TGTGCCAGCAGCCAAGAAGGAGGGAACGCCGGGGAGCTGTTTTTT | CASSQEGGNAGELFF
TRBJ2-3 | . | TRBV6-1 | TRBD1 | TGTGCCAGCGAAAGCGACCCACAGGGGGCTGACAGAGATACGCAGTATTTT | CASESDPQGADRDTQYF
TRBJ2-3 | . | TRBV29-1 | . | TGCAGCGGCGGCCGGGACAGGGGATTGGGTAGCGGGGGGAGAGTTTCGACAGATACGCAGTATTTT | CSGGRDRGLGSGGRVSTDTQYF
TRBJ2-7 | few | TRBV7-6 | TRBD2 | TGTGCCAGCAGCTTACCCCAGGGAGGGGACGAGCAGTACTTC | CASSLPQGGDEQYF
TRBJ1-2 | . | TRBV6-2/TRBV6-3 | TRBD1 | TGTGCCAGCAGCCCACGGACAGGTTCTTCCTATGGCTACACCTTC | CASSPRTGSSYGYTF